The 25 T cell receptor beta chains given below trace back to one sample, sequenced in a study of CD8 T cells in Susac syndrome. Random hexamers served to reverse transcribe roughly 0.5 to 1 ug RNA. TCRdb re-called the immunoSEQ multiplex PCR reads through MiXCR, storing one row per CDR3 protein. The table lists roughly 180,000 distinct CDR3 sequences, about 95% of them singletons, with 0.085% to 0.13% in the top ten. Sequencing was carried out using CD4+ T cells from PBMCs. The receptors derive from a human donor in good health.

The J gene is TRBJ2-1, the V gene TRBV20-1, with D perhaps TRBD2 (5 bases). CDR1 DFQATT and CDR2 SNEGSKA come from the germline V gene (reference sequence). CDR3 size: 14 residues. V gave up 3 bases and J gave up 3 bases, with 12 bases separating them. In DNA form, the CDR3 reads TGCAGTGCTAGGCTCTTCCGGGGCTACAATGAGCAGTTCTTC. Its protein is CSARLFRGYNEQFF.

The V call is TRBV4-2, the J call TRBJ2-3, with 7 positions matching TRBD1. The CDR3 is 16 residues long. CDR1 and CDR2 (germline): LGHNA, YNFKEQ. J lost 2 bases, V lost 2 bases, and 7 bases had no gene match. Written as DNA, the CDR3 is TGTGCCAGCAGCCAATTCCCGGGACAGAACACAGATACGCAGTATTTT. Translation gives CASSQFPGQNTDTQYF.

The chain employs TRBV29-1 and TRBJ2-7; 7 nucleotides match TRBD2. Germline assignment: CDR1 SQVTM and CDR2 ANQGSEA. J lost 5 bases, V lost 5 bases, and 12 bases had no gene match. CDR3 length: 14 amino acids. The CDR3 sequence: CSVSLMAGVHEQYF. CDR3 in DNA: TGCAGCGTTTCCCTCATGGCGGGAGTTCACGAGCAGTACTTC.

J is TRBJ2-1 and V is TRBV20-1; perhaps TRBD2 as D (5 bases). The CDR3 consists of 15 residues. Trimming removed 5 bases at V and 7 bases at J, with 21 bases between. The germline V gene has CDR1 DFQATT and CDR2 SNEGSKA (reference sequence). CDR3 sequence reads: CSARLLRTVTNEQFF. The DNA of the CDR3 is TGCAGTGCTCGGCTGCTAAGGACTGTCACGAATGAGCAGTTCTTC.

The V call is TRBV30, the J call TRBJ2-7, with a possible D match to TRBD1 (6 bases). This CDR3 is built from 16 residues. V shed 2 bases and J shed 0 bases, with 17 bases lying between them. The germline V gene encodes CDR1 GTSNPN and CDR2 SVGIG (reference sequence). The CDR3 region has the DNA TGTGCCTGGAGTATTAGAGGGGCAGGGGTCTCCTACGAGCAGTACTTC. Its protein product is CAWSIRGAGVSYEQYF. The full variable domain, in which reference TRBV30 and TRBJ2-7 provide the parts outside the CDR3, is SQTIHQWPATLVQPVGSPLSLECTVEGTSNPNLYWYRQAAGRGLQLLFYSVGIGQISSEVPQNLSASRPQDRQFILSSKKLLLSDSGFYLCAWSIRGAGVSYEQYFGPGTRLTVT.

The genes are TRBV30 and TRBJ2-7, with 8 positions matching TRBD1. V gave up 2 bases and J gave up 6 bases; unmatched junction bases: 3. There are 12 residues in the CDR3. Per germline, CDR1 GTSNPN and CDR2 SVGIG (reference sequence). The CDR3 protein is CAWSPDRAEQYF. DNA for the CDR3: TGTGCCTGGAGTCCGGACAGGGCCGAGCAGTACTTC.

The CDR3, as DNA: TGTGCCAGCAGTTACTCTAGCGGGGGTTGGGATGAGCAGTTCTTC. Translation gives CASSYSSGGWDEQFF. This sequence joins TRBV6-2 or TRBV6-3 and TRBJ2-1; TRBD2 matches 9 bases. J gave up 8 bases and V 0 bases, and 5 bases lay outside the gene matches. CDR3 length equals 15 residues. Germline CDR1 and CDR2: MNHEY and SVGEGT.

This chain links TRBV29-1 with TRBJ2-5, with 10 bases lining up with TRBD2. This CDR3 comprises 14 residues. The germline V gene has CDR1 SQVTM and CDR2 ANQGSEA. V lost 5 bases to trimming and J lost 0 bases; unmatched junction nucleotides: 3. The CDR3 nucleotides are TGCAGCGTTCTTCTAGCGGGAGACCAAGAGACCCAGTACTTC. Residues: CSVLLAGDQETQYF.

V and J are TRBV5-1 and TRBJ2-7; a possible D gene is TRBD1 (6 bases). Trimming took 5 bases from V and 2 from J, leaving 17 bases between them. The CDR3 covers 15 residues. Per the germline V gene, CDR1 is SGHRS and CDR2 is YFSETQ. The CDR3 here is CASRYRGTHTYEQYF. The CDR3 DNA follows: TGCGCCAGCAGGTATAGGGGGACACACACCTACGAGCAGTACTTC.

V is TRBV12-3 or TRBV12-4 and J is TRBJ2-7; no clear D gene. CDR3 length equals 13 residues. V shed 4 bases and J shed 4 bases, with 11 bases lying between them. Written as DNA, the CDR3 is TGTGCCAGCAGTTCGGGCCAAAATTACGAGCAGTACTTC. It codes for CASSSGQNYEQYF.

The chain has TRBV7-2 and TRBJ2-1; 10 nucleotides line up with TRBD2. The CDR3 extends over 15 amino acids. Germline CDR1 is SGHTA and CDR2 is FQGNSA. Trimming at V came to 3 bases and at J to 4 bases, leaving 3 bases not matched to a gene. The CDR3 DNA sequence: TGTGCCAGCAGCTTTGCTAGCGGGAGTTACAATGAGCAGTTCTTC. Protein product: CASSFASGSYNEQFF. The full variable domain, in which reference TRBV7-2 and TRBJ2-1 provide the parts outside the CDR3, is GAGVSQSPSNKVTEKGKDVELRCDPISGHTALYWYRQSLGQGLEFLIYFQGNSAPDKSGLPSDRFSAERTGGSVSTLTIQRTQQEDSAVYLCASSFASGSYNEQFFGPGTRLTVL.

The chain joins TRBV20-1 to TRBJ1-2; D remains ambiguous. Germline-derived CDR1 and CDR2 are DFQATT and SNEGSKA (reference sequence). V gave up 8 bases and J gave up 8 bases, with 15 bases separating them. The CDR3 has 11 residues. CDR3 nucleotide sequence: TGCAGTCCAGACACCGTTGGGGGCTACACCTTC. Its protein product is CSPDTVGGYTF.

The V gene is TRBV18, the J gene TRBJ1-3, with no clear D. The CDR3 covers 11 residues. The V gene's germline CDR1 is KGHSH and CDR2 LQKENI. With 6 bases removed from V and 8 bases from J, the gap between germline ends came to 8 bases. The DNA of the CDR3 is TGTGCCAGCTCTCGGGGAGACACCATATATTTT. Amino acid sequence: CASSRGDTIYF.

The gene calls are TRBV24-1 and TRBJ2-1, with D possibly called TRBD1 or TRBD2 (7 bases each). The germline V gene has CDR1 KGHDR and CDR2 SFDVKD. This CDR3 is built from 14 residues. Trimming shortened V by 7 bases and J by 9 bases, and 18 bases separated the two germline ends. CDR3 protein: CATRPSQGGAEQFF. CDR3 bases: TGTGCCACCAGACCTTCGCAGGGGGGGGCTGAGCAGTTCTTC.

The chain combines TRBV20-1 with TRBJ2-1; 7 bases map to TRBD2. The length of the CDR3 is 14 residues. CDR1 and CDR2 (germline): DFQATT, SNEGSKA (reference sequence). V lost 2 bases, J lost 10 bases, and 11 bases stayed unmatched. The CDR3 DNA reads TGCAGTGCTAGACGGGGGGTGGCGGGTCCAGAGCAGTTCTTC. This codes for CSARRGVAGPEQFF.

The V gene is TRBV4-3, the J gene TRBJ2-3; a weak D match, TRBD1 (6 bases). CDR1 and CDR2 from the germline V gene are LGHNA and YSLEER. The V gene lost 1 base and the J gene lost 10 bases, with 9 bases spanning the gap. This CDR3 has 12 residues. The CDR3 loop is CASSQGTVPQYF. The CDR3 coding sequence is TGCGCCAGCAGCCAAGGGACAGTACCGCAGTATTTT.

The rearrangement links TRBV3-1 to TRBJ2-2; tentatively, D is TRBD1 (6 bases). Germline V gene data show CDR1 as LGHDT and CDR2 as YNNKEL (reference sequence). The CDR3 contains 17 residues. V was cut by 0 bases and J by 1 base, with 12 bases left in between. CDR3 nucleotides: TGTGCCAGCAGCCAAGAATTCCAGGGGAGGAACACCGGGGAGCTGTTTTTT. Residues: CASSQEFQGRNTGELFF.

J is TRBJ1-1 and V is TRBV29-1; weak D call: TRBD1 (5 bases). The CDR3 extends over 13 amino acids. Germline values: CDR1 SQVTM, CDR2 ANQGSEA. Trimming cost V 5 bases and J 3 bases, with 13 bases left between them. The CDR3 is CSVNNPGHTEAFF. The CDR3 coding sequence is TGCAGCGTTAACAACCCAGGGCACACTGAAGCTTTCTTT. Full variable domain (rest looked up from reference TRBV29-1 and TRBJ1-1): SAVISQKPSRDICQRGTSLTIQCQVDSQVTMMFWYRQQPGQSLTLIATANQGSEATYESGFVIDKFPISRPNLTFSTLTVSNMSPEDSSIYLCSVNNPGHTEAFFGQGTRLTVV.

V gene TRBV29-1 combines with J gene TRBJ2-5, with TRBD1 matching over 7 bases. The V gene's germline CDR1 is SQVTM and CDR2 ANQGSEA. V lost 4 bases to trimming and J lost 5 bases; unmatched junction nucleotides: 10. The CDR3 consists of 14 residues. The CDR3 DNA sequence: TGCAGCGTTGCCGTGACAGGGCTCTCGGAGACCCAGTACTTC. Its protein product is CSVAVTGLSETQYF.

This chain joins TRBV7-9 and TRBJ2-3, with D possibly matching TRBD1 (5 bases). The CDR3 length is 14 residues. The germline V gene encodes CDR1 SEHNR and CDR2 FQNEAQ (reference sequence). V was shortened by 2 bases and J by 5 bases, with 11 bases between the two germline ends. The CDR3 protein is CASSLIGVGDTQYF. In DNA form, the CDR3 reads TGTGCCAGCAGCTTAATAGGGGTGGGAGATACGCAGTATTTT.

CDR3 sequence reads: CASSLERLAGAGNIQYF. CDR3 sequence (DNA): TGTGCCAGCAGCTTGGAAAGACTAGCGGGAGCTGGGAACATTCAGTACTTC. This chain connects TRBV5-4 to TRBJ2-4; TRBD2 matches at 12 bases. This CDR3 spans 17 amino acids. Trimming cost V 0 bases and J 7 bases; bases outside gene matches: 8. In germline, CDR1 is SGHNT, CDR2 YYREEE (reference sequence).

V is TRBV29-1 and J is TRBJ1-1, with D uncertain. Trimming shortened V by 7 bases and J by 5 bases, and 11 bases separated the two germline ends. The CDR3 loop spans 11 amino acids. Germline CDR1 reads SQVTM; CDR2 reads ANQGSEA. Written as DNA, the CDR3 is TGCAGCGCCATAGGACGGACTGAAGCTTTCTTT. Encoded protein: CSAIGRTEAFF.

J is TRBJ2-3 and V is TRBV3-1; D remains ambiguous. Germline V gene data show CDR1 as LGHDT and CDR2 as YNNKEL (reference sequence). Trimming shortened V by 4 bases and J by 5 bases, and 10 bases separated the two germline ends. There are 13 residues in the CDR3. CDR3 bases: TGTGCCAGCAGCCGTTCGGGTGGAGATACGCAGTATTTT. It is translated as CASSRSGGDTQYF.

Only one count was recorded for this clonotype. The rearrangement joins TRBV12-3 or TRBV12-4 to TRBJ2-7; 9 bases match TRBD2. The CDR3 runs 13 residues. Trimming removed 7 bases from V and 5 bases from J; junction bases left unmatched: 6. This chain's CDR3 is CASKTSGYDEQYF. CDR3 in DNA: TGTGCCAGCAAAACTAGCGGGTATGACGAGCAGTACTTC.

V gene TRBV14 combines with J gene TRBJ1-2; 10 nucleotides align to TRBD1. V shed 4 bases, J shed 6 bases, and the junction held 8 bases outside the gene matches. Germline-derived CDR1 and CDR2 are SGHDN and FVKESK. The CDR3 extends over 15 amino acids. The CDR3 DNA reads TGTGCCAGCAGCCGAATCCCGGGACAGGGGAATGGCTACACCTTC. Translation: CASSRIPGQGNGYTF.